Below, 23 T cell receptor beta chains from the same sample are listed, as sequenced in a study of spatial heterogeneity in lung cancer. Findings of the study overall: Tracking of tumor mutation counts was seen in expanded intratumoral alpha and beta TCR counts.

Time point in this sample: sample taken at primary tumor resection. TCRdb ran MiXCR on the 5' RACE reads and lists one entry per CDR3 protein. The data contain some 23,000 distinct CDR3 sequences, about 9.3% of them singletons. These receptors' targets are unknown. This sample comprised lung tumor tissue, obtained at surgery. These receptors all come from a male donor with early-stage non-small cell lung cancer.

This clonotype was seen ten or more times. This CDR3 reads CSVDRKGGTDTQYF. The DNA of the CDR3 is TGCAGCGTTGATAGGAAAGGAGGGACAGATACGCAGTATTTT. This chain joins TRBV29-1 and TRBJ2-3; D possibly corresponds to TRBD2 (6 bases). V was clipped by 3 bases and J by 3 bases, with 13 bases between them. Per the germline V gene, CDR1 is SQVTM and CDR2 is ANQGSEA. This CDR3 is 14 amino acids long.

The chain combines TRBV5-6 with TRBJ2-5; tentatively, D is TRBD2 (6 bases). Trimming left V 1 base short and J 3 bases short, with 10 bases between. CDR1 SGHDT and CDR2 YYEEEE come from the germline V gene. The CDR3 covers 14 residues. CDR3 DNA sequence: TGTGCCAGCAGCTTGCTTTCGGGGGAAGAGACCCAGTACTTC. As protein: CASSLLSGEETQYF.

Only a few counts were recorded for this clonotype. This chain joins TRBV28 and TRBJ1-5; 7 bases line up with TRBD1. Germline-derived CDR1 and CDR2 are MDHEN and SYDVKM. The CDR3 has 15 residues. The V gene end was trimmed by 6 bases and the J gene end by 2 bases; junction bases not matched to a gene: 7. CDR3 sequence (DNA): TGTGCCAGCAGCCAGGGGGGTGGAGGCAATCAGCCCCAGCATTTT. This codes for CASSQGGGGNQPQHF.

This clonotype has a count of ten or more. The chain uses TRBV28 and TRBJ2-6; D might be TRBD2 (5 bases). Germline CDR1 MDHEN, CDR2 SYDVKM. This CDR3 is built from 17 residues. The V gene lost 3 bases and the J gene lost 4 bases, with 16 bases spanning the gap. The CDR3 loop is CASSFQEGSGGANVLTF. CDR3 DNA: TGTGCCAGCAGTTTTCAGGAAGGCTCGGGAGGGGCCAACGTCCTGACTTTC.

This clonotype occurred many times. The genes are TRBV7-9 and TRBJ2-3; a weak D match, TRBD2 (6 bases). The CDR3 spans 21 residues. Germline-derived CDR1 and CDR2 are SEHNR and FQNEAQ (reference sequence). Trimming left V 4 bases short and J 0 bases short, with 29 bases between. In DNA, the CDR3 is TGTGCCAGCAGCTCCTCGACCAGACCTGAGACTAGTCTGTTGAGCACAGATACGCAGTATTTT. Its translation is CASSSSTRPETSLLSTDTQYF.

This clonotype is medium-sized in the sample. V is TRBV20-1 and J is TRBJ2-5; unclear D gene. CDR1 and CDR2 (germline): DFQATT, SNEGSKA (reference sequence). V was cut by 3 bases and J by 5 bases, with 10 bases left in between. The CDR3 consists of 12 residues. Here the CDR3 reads CSASPTGETQYF. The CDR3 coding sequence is TGCAGTGCTAGCCCCACTGGGGAGACCCAGTACTTC.

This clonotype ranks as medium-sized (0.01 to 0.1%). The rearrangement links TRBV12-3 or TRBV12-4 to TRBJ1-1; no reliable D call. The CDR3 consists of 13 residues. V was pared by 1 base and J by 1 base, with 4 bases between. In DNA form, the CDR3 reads TGTGCCAGCAGTTTAGGCCAGAACACTGAAGCTTTCTTT. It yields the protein CASSLGQNTEAFF.

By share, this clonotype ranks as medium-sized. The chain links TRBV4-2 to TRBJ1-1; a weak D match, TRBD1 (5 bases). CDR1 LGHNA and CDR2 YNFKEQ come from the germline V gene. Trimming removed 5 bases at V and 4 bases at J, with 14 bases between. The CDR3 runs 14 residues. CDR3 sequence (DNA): TGTGCCAGCAGCATGGAGAAGGGGTTCACTGAAGCTTTCTTT. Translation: CASSMEKGFTEAFF.

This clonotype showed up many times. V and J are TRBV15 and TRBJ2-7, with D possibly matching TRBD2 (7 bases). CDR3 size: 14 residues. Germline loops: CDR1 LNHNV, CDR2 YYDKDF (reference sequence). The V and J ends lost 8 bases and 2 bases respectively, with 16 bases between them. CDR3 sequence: CATGGRGPTYEQYF. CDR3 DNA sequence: TGTGCCACCGGAGGGCGGGGGCCCACCTACGAGCAGTACTTC. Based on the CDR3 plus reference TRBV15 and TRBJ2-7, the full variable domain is DAMVIQNPRYQVTQFGKPVTLSCSQTLNHNVMYWYQQKSSQAPKLLFHYYDKDFNNEADTPDNFQSRRPNTSFCFLDIRSPGLGDTAMYLCATGGRGPTYEQYFGPGTRLTVT.

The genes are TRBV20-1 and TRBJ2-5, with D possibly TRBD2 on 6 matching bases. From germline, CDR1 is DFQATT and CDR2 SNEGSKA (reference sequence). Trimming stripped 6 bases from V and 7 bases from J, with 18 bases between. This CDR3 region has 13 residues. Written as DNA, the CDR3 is TGCAGTGCCTCCGGGACTCCGACGGGGACCCAGTACTTC. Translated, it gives CSASGTPTGTQYF.

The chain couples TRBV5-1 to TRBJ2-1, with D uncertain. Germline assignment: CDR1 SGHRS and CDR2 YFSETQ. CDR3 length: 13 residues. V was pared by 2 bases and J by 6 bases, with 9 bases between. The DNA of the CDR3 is TGCGCCAGCAGCTTAGTAGGGATCAATGAGCAGTTCTTC. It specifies CASSLVGINEQFF.

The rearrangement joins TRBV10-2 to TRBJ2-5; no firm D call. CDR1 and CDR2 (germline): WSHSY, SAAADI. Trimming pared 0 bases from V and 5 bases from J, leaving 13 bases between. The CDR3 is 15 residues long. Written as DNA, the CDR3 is TGCGCCAGCAGTGAGTCGGGGATTGGTTCCGAGACCCAGTACTTC. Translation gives CASSESGIGSETQYF.

The CDR3 is CASSAMRTADTQYF. CDR3 in DNA: TGTGCCAGCAGTGCCATGCGGACTGCAGATACGCAGTATTTT. This chain uses TRBV6-1 with TRBJ2-3; the D gene is possibly TRBD2 (5 bases). The germline V gene encodes CDR1 MNHNS and CDR2 SASEGT. The CDR3 sequence is 14 residues long. The V and J ends lost 4 bases and 4 bases respectively, with 12 bases between them.

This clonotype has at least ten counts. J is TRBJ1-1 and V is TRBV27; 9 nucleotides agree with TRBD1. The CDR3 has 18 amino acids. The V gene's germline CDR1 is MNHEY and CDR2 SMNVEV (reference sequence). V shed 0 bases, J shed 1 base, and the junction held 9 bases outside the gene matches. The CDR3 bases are TGTGCCAGCAGTTTATCGCCGGACAGGGGAAGGGAGAACACTGAAGCTTTCTTT. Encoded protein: CASSLSPDRGRENTEAFF.

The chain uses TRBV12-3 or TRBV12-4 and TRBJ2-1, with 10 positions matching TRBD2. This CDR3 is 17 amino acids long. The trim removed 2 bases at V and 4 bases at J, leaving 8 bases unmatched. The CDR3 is CASSLTPLAGVYNEQFF. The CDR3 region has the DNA TGTGCCAGCAGTTTAACGCCTCTAGCGGGGGTATACAATGAGCAGTTCTTC.

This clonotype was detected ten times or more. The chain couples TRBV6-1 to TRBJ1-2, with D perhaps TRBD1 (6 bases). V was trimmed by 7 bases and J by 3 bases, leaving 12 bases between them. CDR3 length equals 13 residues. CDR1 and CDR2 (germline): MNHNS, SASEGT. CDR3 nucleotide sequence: TGTGCCAGCACCACAGGGTGGGACTATGGCTACACCTTC. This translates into CASTTGWDYGYTF.

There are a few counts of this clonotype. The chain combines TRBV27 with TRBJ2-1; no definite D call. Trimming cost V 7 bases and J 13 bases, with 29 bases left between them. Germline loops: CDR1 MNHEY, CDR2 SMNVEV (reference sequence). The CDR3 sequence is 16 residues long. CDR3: CASILAALNFLVSQFF. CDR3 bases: TGTGCCAGCATCCTTGCGGCCCTAAACTTCTTAGTTTCTCAGTTCTTC.

CDR3: CASTGGTSQETQYF. Here the CDR3 DNA reads TGCGCCAGCACCGGAGGGACTTCCCAAGAGACCCAGTACTTC. The chain employs TRBV5-1 and TRBJ2-5, with D maybe TRBD2 (6 bases). Germline V CDR1 and CDR2: SGHRS, YFSETQ. This CDR3 region has 14 residues. Trimming shortened V by 6 bases and J by 1 base, and 13 bases separated the two germline ends.

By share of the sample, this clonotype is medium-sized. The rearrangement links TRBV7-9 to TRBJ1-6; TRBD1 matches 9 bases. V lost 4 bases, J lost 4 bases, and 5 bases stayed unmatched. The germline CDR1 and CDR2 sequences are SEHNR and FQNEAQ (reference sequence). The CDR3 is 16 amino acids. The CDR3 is CASSWGQGFYNSPLHF. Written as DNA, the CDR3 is TGTGCCAGCAGCTGGGGACAGGGCTTTTATAATTCACCCCTCCACTTT.

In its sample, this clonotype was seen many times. The CDR3 loop is CASSQDLGGNEKLFF. The CDR3, as DNA: TGCGCCAGCAGCCAAGACTTGGGCGGGAATGAAAAACTGTTTTTT. The chain employs TRBV4-3 and TRBJ1-4; no firm D call. Germline V lookup: CDR1 LGHNA, CDR2 YSLEER. V gave up 0 bases and J gave up 5 bases, with 10 bases separating them. The CDR3 spans 15 residues.

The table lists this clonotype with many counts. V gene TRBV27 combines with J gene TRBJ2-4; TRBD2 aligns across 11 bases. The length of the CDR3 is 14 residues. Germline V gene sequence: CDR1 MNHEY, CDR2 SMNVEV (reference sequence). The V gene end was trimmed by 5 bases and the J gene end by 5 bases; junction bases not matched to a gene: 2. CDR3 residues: CASSKGLAENIQYF. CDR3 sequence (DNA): TGTGCCAGCAGTAAGGGACTAGCGGAAAACATTCAGTACTTC.

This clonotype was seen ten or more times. CDR3 sequence reads: CASSFRGENNEQFF. The CDR3 nucleotides are TGTGCCAGCAGTTTTAGGGGCGAGAACAATGAGCAGTTCTTC. The chain uses TRBV28 and TRBJ2-1, with a weak D call TRBD1 (5 bases). Deletions cut 3 bases from V and 5 bases from J, with 11 bases between. The CDR3 is 14 amino acids. Germline-derived CDR1 and CDR2 are MDHEN and SYDVKM.

CDR3 nucleotide sequence: TGTGCCAGCAGCTTGGCGGGGGTGAGGACTGAAGCTTTCTTT. It encodes CASSLAGVRTEAFF. The chain couples TRBV5-6 to TRBJ1-1; D perhaps matches TRBD1 (5 bases). The CDR3 contains 14 residues. Per germline, CDR1 SGHDT and CDR2 YYEEEE. Trimming removed 0 bases at V and 5 bases at J, with 11 bases between.